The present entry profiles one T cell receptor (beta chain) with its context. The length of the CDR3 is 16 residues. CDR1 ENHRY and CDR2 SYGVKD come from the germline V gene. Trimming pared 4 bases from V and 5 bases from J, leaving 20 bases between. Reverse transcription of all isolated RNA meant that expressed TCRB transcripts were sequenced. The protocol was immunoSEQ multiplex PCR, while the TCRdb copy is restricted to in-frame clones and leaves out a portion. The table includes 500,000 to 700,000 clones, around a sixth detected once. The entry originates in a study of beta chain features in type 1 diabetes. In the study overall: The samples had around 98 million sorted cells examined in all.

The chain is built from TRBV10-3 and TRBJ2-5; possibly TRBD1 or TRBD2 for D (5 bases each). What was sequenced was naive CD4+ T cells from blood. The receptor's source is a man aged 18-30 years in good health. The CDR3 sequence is CAISVTGAYKLETQYF. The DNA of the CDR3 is TGTGCCATCAGTGTTACCGGGGCCTATAAGTTGGAGACCCAGTACTTC.